This T cell receptor (beta chain) was sequenced during a study of TIL therapy for anti-PD-1-resistant metastatic lung cancer. Study summary: Most patients had lung adenocarcinoma.

As to time point: pre-treatment sample, taken before nivolumab and TIL therapy. Stage 4 NSCLC adults joined between late 2017 and January 2020. Germline-derived CDR1 and CDR2 are LNHNV and YYDKDF (reference sequence). With V trimmed by 0 bases and J by 10 bases, 3 bases remained unmatched. The CDR3 totals 15 residues. The immunoSEQ assay was v3. Sequencing used immunoSEQ multiplex PCR; TCRdb keeps in-frame clones, though not all of them. The data contain 50,000 or so clones, 65% to 80% of them singletons. This chain links TRBV15 with TRBJ1-6, with 10 bases aligning to TRBD1. This clonotype was obtained from a woman aged 30-85 years with non-small cell lung cancer. Sequences were derived from blood, sampled at baseline. CDR3 amino acids: CATSREDRGISPLHF. As DNA, the CDR3 is TGTGCCACCAGCAGAGAGGACAGGGGGATCTCACCCCTCCACTTT.